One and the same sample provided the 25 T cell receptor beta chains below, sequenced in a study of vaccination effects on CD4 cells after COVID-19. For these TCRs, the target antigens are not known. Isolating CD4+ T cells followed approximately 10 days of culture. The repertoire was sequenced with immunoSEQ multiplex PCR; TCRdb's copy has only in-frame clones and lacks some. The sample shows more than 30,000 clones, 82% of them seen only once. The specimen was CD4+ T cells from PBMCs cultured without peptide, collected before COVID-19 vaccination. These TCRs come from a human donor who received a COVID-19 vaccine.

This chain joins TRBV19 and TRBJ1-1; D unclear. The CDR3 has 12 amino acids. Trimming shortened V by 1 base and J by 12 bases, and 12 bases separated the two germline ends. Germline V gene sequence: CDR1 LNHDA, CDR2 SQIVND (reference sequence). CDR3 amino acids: CASSIVGQESFF. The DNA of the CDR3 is TGTGCCAGTAGTATAGTAGGTCAGGAGTCTTTCTTT.

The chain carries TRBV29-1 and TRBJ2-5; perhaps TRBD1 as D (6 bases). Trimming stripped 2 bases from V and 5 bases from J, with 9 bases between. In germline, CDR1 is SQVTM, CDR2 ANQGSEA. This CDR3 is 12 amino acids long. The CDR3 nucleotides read TGCAGCGTTGAATCAGGGGCCGAGACCCAGTACTTC. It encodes CSVESGAETQYF.

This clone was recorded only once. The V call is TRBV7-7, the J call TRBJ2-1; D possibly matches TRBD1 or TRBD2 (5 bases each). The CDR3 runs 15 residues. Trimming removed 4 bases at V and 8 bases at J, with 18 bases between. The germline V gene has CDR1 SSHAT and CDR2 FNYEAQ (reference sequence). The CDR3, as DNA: TGTGCCAGCAGCTCCCAACCGGGGCCCGGCGATGAGCAGTTCTTC. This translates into CASSSQPGPGDEQFF.

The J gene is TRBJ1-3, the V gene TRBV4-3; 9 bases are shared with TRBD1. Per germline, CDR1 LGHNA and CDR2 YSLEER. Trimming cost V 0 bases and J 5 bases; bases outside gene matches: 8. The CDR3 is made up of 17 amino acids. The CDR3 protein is CASSQDVPGQGRNTIYF. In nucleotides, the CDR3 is TGCGCCAGCAGCCAAGATGTTCCGGGACAGGGAAGAAACACCATATATTTT.

CDR3 sequence: CASSLQGFTNEKLFF. The CDR3 bases are TGTGCCAGCAGCTTGCAGGGTTTCACTAATGAAAAACTGTTTTTT. This chain links TRBV7-2 with TRBJ1-4, with D tentatively TRBD1 (5 bases). The CDR3 is 15 amino acids. Trimming took 3 bases from V and 2 from J, leaving 10 bases between them. Per germline, CDR1 SGHTA and CDR2 FQGNSA. The whole variable domain, filled in from reference TRBV7-2 and TRBJ1-4, reads GAGVSQSPSNKVTEKGKDVELRCDPISGHTALYWYRQSLGQGLEFLIYFQGNSAPDKSGLPSDRFSAERTGGSVSTLTIQRTQQEDSAVYLCASSLQGFTNEKLFFGSGTQLSVL.

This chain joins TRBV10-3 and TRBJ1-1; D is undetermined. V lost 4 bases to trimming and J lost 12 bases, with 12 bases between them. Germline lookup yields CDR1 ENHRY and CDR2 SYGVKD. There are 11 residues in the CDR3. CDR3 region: CAISGSGETFF. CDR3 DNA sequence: TGTGCCATCAGTGGGTCCGGGGAGACTTTCTTT.

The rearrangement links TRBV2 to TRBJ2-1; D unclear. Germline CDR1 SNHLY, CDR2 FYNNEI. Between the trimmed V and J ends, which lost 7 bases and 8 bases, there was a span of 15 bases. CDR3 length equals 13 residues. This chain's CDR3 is CASTQNSLHEQFF. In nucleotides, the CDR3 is TGTGCCAGCACCCAGAATAGCTTGCATGAGCAGTTCTTC. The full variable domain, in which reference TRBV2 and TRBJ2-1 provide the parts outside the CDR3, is EPEVTQTPSHQVTQMGQEVILRCVPISNHLYFYWYRQILGQKVEFLVSFYNNEISEKSEIFDDQFSVERPDGSNFTLKIRSTKLEDSAMYFCASTQNSLHEQFFGPGTRLTVL.

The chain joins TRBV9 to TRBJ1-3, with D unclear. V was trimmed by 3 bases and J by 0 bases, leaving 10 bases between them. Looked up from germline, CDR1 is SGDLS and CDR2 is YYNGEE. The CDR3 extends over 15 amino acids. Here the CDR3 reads CASSAASSSGNTIYF. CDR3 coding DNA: TGTGCCAGCAGCGCTGCTTCGAGCTCTGGAAACACCATATATTTT.

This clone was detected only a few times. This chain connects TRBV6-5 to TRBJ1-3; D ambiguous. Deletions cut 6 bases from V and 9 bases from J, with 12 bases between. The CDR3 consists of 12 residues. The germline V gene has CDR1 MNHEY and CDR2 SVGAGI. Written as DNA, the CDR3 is TGTGCCAGCAGGGATCCCTTAAGCACCATATATTTT. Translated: CASRDPLSTIYF.

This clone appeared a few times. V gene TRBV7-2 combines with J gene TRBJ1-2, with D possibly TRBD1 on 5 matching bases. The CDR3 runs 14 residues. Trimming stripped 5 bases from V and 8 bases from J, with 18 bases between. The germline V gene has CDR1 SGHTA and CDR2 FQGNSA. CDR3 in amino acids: CASSQPPGPEGYTF. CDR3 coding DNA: TGTGCCAGCAGCCAACCCCCGGGGCCGGAGGGCTACACCTTC.

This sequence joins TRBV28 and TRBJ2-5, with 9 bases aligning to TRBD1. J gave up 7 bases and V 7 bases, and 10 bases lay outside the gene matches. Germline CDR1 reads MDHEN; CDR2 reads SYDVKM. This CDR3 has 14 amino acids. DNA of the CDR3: TGTGCCAGCACCTTCGGGACAGGGACGGGGACCCAGTACTTC. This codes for CASTFGTGTGTQYF.

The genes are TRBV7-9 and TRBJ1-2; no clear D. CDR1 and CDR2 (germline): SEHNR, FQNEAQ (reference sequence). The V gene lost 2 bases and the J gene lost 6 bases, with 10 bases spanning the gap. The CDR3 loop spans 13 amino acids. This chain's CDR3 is CASSLSETDGYTF. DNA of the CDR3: TGTGCCAGCAGCTTATCGGAAACGGATGGCTACACCTTC. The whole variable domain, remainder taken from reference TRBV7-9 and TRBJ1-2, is DTGVSQNPRHKITKRGQNVTFRCDPISEHNRLYWYRQTLGQGPEFLTYFQNEAQLEKSRLLSDRFSAERPKGSFSTLEIQRTEQGDSAMYLCASSLSETDGYTFGSGTRLTVV.

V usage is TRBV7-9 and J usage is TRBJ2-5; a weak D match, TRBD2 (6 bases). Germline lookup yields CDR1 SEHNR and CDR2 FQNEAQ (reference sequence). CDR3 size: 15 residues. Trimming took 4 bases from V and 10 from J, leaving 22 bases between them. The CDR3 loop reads CASSSTDGTPGGQYF. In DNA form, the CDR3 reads TGTGCCAGCAGCTCGACCGACGGGACTCCTGGGGGCCAGTACTTC.

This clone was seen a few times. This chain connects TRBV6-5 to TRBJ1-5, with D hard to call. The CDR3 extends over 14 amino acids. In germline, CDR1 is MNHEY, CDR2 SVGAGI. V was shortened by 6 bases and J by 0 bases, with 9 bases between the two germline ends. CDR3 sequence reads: CASSSDISNQPQHF. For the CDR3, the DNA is TGTGCCAGCAGCTCTGACATTAGCAATCAGCCCCAGCATTTT.

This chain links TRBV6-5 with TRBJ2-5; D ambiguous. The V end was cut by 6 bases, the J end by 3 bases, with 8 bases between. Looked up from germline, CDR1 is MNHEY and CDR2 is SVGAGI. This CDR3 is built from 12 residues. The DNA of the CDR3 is TGTGCCAGCAGCGATAGGGAAGAGACCCAGTACTTC. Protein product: CASSDREETQYF.

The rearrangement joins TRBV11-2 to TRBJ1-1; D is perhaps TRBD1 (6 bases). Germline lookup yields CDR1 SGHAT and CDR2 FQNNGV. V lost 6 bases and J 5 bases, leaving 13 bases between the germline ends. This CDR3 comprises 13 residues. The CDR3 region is CASSYSGDTEAFF. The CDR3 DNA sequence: TGTGCCAGCAGTTACTCAGGGGATACTGAAGCTTTCTTT.

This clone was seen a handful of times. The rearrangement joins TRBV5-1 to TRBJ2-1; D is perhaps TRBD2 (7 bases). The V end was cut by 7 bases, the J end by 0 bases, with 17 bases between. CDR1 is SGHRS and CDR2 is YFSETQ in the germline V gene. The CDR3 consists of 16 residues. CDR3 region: CASGAGAFSSYNEQFF. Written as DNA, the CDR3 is TGCGCCAGCGGGGCGGGGGCTTTCAGCTCCTACAATGAGCAGTTCTTC. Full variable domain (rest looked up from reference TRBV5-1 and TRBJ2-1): KAGVTQTPRYLIKTRGQQVTLSCSPISGHRSVSWYQQTPGQGLQFLFEYFSETQRNKGNFPGRFSGRQFSNSRSEMNVSTLELGDSALYLCASGAGAFSSYNEQFFGPGTRLTVL.

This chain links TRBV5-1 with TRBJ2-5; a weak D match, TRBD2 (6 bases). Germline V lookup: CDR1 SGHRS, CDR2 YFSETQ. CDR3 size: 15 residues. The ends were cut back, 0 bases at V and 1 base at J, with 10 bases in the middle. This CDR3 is CASSLVGGTQETQYF. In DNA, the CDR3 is TGCGCCAGCAGCTTGGTGGGCGGGACCCAAGAGACCCAGTACTTC.

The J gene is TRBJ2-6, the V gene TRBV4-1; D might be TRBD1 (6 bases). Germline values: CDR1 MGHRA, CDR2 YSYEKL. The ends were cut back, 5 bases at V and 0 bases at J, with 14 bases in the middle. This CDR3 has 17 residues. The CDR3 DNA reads TGCGCCAGCAGCGATGGACAGCTCCTCTCTGGGGCCAACGTCCTGACTTTC. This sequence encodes CASSDGQLLSGANVLTF.

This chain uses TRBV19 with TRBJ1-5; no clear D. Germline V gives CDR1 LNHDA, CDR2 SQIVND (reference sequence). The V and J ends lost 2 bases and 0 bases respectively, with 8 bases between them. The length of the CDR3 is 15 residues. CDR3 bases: TGTGCCAGTAGTATATCAGTGATTAGCAATCAGCCCCAGCATTTT. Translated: CASSISVISNQPQHF.

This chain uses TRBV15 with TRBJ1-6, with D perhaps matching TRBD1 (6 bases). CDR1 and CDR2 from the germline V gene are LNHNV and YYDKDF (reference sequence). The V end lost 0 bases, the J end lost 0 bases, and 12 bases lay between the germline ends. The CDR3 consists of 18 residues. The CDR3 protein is CATSREDRWSSYNSPLHF. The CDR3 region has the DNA TGTGCCACCAGCAGAGAAGACAGGTGGAGCTCCTATAATTCACCCCTCCACTTT.

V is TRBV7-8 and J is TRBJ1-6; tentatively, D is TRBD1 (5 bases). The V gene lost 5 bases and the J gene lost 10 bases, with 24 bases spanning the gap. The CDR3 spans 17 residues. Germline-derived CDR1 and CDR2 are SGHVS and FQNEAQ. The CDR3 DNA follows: TGTGCCAGCAGCCACAGCGGGGGATTTGGGTTGTTGTCACCCCTCCACTTT. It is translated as CASSHSGGFGLLSPLHF.

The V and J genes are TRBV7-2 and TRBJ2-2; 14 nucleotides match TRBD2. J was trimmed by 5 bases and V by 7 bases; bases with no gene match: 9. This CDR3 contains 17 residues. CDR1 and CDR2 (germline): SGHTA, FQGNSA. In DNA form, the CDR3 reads TGTGCCAGCATCCTGACTAGCGGGGGGGCATGGACCGGGGAGCTGTTTTTT. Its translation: CASILTSGGAWTGELFF.

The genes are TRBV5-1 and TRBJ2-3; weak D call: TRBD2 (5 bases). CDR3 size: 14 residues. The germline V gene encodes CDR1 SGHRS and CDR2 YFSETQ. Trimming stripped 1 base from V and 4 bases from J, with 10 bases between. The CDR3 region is CASSLQAGADTQYF. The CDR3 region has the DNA TGCGCCAGCAGCTTGCAGGCCGGGGCAGATACGCAGTATTTT.

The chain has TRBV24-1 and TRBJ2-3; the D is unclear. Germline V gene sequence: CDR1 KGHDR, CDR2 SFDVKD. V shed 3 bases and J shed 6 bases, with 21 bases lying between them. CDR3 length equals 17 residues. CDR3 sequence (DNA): TGTGCCACCAGTGATCGGGCTCCTTCAGCGCGCGTGGATACGCAGTATTTT. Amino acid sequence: CATSDRAPSARVDTQYF.